This section outlines one T cell receptor beta chain sequence together with its context. The data derive from a study of control samples from healthy donors and cancer patients. The CDR3 runs to 14 residues. Losses at the gene ends were 6 bases for V and 5 bases for J; bases not matched to a gene: 8. Germline values: CDR1 MNHEY, CDR2 SMNVEV (reference sequence). The repertoire was sequenced with immunoSEQ multiplex PCR; TCRdb's copy has only in-frame clones and lacks some. The sample has more than 50,000 clones, roughly 85% seen once. The V and J genes are TRBV27 and TRBJ1-1; 8 bases align to TRBD1. Sequenced material: blood. The clonotype comes from a man between 40 and 49 years old in good health. The CDR3 DNA follows: TGTGCCAGCAGGGGCAGGGGGCAGGGGACTGAAGCTTTCTTT. Translation: CASRGRGQGTEAFF.